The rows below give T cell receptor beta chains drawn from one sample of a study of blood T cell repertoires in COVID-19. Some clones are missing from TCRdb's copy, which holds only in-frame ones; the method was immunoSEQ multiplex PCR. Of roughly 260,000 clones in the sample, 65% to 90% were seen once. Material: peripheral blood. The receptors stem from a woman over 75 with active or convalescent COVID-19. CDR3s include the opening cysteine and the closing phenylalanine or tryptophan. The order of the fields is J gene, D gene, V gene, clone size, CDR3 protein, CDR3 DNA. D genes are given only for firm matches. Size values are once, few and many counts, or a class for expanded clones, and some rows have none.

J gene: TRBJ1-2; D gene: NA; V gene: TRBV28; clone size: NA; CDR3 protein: CASSLVQRSVYGYTF; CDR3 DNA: TGTGCCAGCAGTTTAGTCCAGCGTTCTGTCTATGGCTACACCTTC
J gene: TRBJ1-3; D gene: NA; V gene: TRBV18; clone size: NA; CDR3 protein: CASSPGSGNTIYF; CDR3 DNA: TGTGCCAGCTCTCCGGGTAGTGGAAACACCATATATTTT
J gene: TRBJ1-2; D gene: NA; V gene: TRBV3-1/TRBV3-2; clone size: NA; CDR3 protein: CASSQDTRGGVYGYTF; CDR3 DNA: TGTGCCAGCAGCCAAGATACAAGGGGAGGGGTTTATGGCTACACCTTC
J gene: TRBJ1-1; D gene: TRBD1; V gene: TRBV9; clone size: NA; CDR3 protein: CASSGDRGVTEAFF; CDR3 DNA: TGTGCCAGCAGCGGAGACAGGGGGGTCACTGAAGCTTTCTTT
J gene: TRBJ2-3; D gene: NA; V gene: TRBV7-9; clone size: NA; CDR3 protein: CASSLDSLTDTQYF; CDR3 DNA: TGTGCCAGCAGCTTGGACAGTCTCACAGATACGCAGTATTTT
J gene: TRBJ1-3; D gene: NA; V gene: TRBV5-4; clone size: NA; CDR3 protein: CASSLVGSRGSGNTIYF; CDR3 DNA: TGTGCCAGCAGCCTTGTTGGAAGCAGGGGCTCTGGAAACACCATATATTTT
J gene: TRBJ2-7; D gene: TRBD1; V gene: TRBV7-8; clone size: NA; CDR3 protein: CASSPRRGQSYEQYF; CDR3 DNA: TGTGCCAGCAGCCCCCGTAGGGGACAGAGTTACGAGCAGTACTTC
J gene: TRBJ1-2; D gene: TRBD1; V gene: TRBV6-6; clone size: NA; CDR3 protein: CASRTGDVRRGYTF; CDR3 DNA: TGTGCCAGCAGGACAGGGGACGTAAGGAGAGGCTACACCTTC
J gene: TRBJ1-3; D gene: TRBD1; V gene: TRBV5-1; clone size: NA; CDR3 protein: CASSLQGSSGNTIYF; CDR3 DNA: TGCGCCAGCAGCTTACAGGGGAGCTCTGGAAACACCATATATTTT
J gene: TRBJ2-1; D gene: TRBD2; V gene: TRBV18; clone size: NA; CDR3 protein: CASSPPTSGNYNEQFF; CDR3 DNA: TGTGCCAGCTCACCTCCGACTAGCGGAAACTACAATGAGCAGTTCTTC
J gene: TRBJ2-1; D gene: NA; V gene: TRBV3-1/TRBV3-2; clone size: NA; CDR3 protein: CASSQDRGEQFF; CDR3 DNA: TGTGCCAGCAGCCAAGATCGGGGGGAGCAGTTCTTC
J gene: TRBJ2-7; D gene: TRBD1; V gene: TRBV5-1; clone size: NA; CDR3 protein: CASSINDRVGEQYF; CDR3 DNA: TGCGCCAGCAGCATCAATGACAGGGTGGGCGAGCAGTACTTC
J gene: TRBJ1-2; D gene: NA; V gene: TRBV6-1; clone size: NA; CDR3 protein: CASSEGGGPDYGYTF; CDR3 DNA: TGTGCCAGCAGTGAAGGGGGGGGGCCAGACTATGGCTACACCTTC
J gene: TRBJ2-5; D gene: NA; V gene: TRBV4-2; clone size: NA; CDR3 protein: CASSYQETQYF; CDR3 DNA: TGTGCCAGCAGCTATCAGGAGACCCAGTACTTC
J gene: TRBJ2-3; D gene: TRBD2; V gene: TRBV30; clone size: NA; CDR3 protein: CAWSALLAGGPDTQYF; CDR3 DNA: TGTGCCTGGAGTGCCCTCCTAGCGGGAGGGCCAGATACGCAGTATTTT
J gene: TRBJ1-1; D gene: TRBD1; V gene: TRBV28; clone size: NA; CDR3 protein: CATTGGWDTEAFF; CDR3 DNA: TGTGCCACGACAGGGGGGTGGGACACTGAAGCTTTCTTT
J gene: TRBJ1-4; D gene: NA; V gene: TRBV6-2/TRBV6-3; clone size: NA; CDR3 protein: CASSWTIGLTGKTNEKLFF; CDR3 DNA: TGTGCCAGCAGTTGGACCATTGGCCTTACAGGGAAAACTAATGAAAAACTGTTTTTT
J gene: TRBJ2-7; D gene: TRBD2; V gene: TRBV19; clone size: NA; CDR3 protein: CASSGEGKSYEQYF; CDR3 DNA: TGTGCCAGTAGTGGGGAGGGTAAGTCCTACGAGCAGTACTTC
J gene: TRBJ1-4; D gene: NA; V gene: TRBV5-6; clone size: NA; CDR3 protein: CASSFNTGATNEKLFF; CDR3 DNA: TGTGCCAGCAGCTTTAACACAGGAGCAACTAATGAAAAACTGTTTTTT
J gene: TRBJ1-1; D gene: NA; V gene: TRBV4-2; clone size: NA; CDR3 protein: CASRTELNTEAFF; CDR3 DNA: TGTGCCAGCAGGACGGAGCTAAACACTGAAGCTTTCTTT
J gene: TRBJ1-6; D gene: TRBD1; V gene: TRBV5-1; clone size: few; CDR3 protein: CASSTGQDNSPLHF; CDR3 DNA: TGCGCCAGCAGCACGGGACAGGATAATTCACCCCTCCACTTT
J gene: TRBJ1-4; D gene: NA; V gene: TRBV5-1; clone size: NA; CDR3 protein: CASSLGMRANEKLFF; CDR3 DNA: TGCGCCAGCAGCTTGGGGATGAGGGCTAATGAAAAACTGTTTTTT
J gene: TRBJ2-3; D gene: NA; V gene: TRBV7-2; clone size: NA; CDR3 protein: CASSLEGADTQYF; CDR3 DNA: TGTGCCAGCAGCTTAGAAGGGGCAGATACGCAGTATTTT
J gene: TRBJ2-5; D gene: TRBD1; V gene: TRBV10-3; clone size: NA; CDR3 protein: CAISTGANQETQYF; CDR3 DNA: TGTGCCATCAGTACAGGGGCGAACCAAGAGACCCAGTACTTC
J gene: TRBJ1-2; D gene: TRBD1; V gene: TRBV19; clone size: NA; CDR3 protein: CASSIPPGGNYGYTF; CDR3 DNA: TGTGCCAGTAGTATTCCGCCAGGGGGTAACTATGGCTACACCTTC
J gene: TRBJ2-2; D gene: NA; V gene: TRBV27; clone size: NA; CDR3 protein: CASSLSLLADPNTGELFF; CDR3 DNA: TGTGCCAGCAGTTTATCCCTCTTAGCGGACCCGAACACCGGGGAGCTGTTTTTT
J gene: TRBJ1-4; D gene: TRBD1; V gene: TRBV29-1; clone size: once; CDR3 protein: CSAIPTGGSEKLFF; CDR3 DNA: TGCAGCGCCATCCCGACAGGGGGCAGTGAAAAACTGTTTTTT
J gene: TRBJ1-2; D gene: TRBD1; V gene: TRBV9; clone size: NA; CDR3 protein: CASSAGQVDGGYTF; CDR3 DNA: TGTGCCAGCAGCGCGGGACAGGTGGACGGTGGCTACACCTTC
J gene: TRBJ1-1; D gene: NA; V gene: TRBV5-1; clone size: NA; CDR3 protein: CASSLEVSGVTEAFF; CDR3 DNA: TGCGCCAGCAGCCTCGAGGTTTCAGGGGTCACTGAAGCTTTCTTT
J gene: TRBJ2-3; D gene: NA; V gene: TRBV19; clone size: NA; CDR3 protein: CASTEGPGRYF; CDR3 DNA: TGTGCCAGTACGGAGGGCCCCGGGCGGTATTTT
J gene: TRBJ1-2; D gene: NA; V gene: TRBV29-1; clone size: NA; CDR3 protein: CSVGGPGLNYGYTF; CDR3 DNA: TGCAGCGTTGGGGGGCCGGGCCTCAACTATGGCTACACCTTC
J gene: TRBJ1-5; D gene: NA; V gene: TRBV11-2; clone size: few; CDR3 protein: CASSLEGGQPQHF; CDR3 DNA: TGTGCCAGCAGCTTAGAGGGGGGTCAGCCCCAGCATTTT
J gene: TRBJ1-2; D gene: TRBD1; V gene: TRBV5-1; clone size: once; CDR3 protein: CASSLEGQGKGYTF; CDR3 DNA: TGCGCCAGCAGCTTGGAGGGACAGGGTAAAGGCTACACCTTC
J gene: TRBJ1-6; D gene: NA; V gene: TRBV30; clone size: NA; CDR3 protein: CAWRDSSYNSPLHF; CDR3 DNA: TGTGCCTGGAGAGATAGCTCCTATAATTCACCCCTCCACTTT
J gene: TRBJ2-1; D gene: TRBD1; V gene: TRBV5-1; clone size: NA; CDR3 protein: CASSLGGDRGWNEQFF; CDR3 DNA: TGCGCCAGCAGCTTGGGTGGGGACAGGGGTTGGAATGAGCAGTTCTTC
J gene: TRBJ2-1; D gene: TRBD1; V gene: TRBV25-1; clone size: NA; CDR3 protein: CASSETQGVNEQFF; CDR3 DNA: TGTGCCAGCAGTGAGACTCAGGGGGTCAATGAGCAGTTCTTC
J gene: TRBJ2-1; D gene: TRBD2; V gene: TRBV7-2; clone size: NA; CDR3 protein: CASSVTSGGSYNEQFF; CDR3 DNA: TGTGCCAGCAGCGTGACTAGCGGGGGGTCCTACAATGAGCAGTTCTTC